This T cell receptor (beta chain) was found in a study of T cell responses to AZD1222 COVID-19 vaccine. Study-wide results and caveats: Among the donors, most were white British and more were female, and clonal diversity was possibly underestimated. An increase in Spike-specific TCR breadth and depth was observed after two AZD1222 doses. Within unmutated variant regions lay the reported targets of nearly half of spike-specific TCRs. Sampling captured repertoires only after the peak T cell response.

CDR3 length: 18 residues. The germline V gene has CDR1 SGHNT and CDR2 YYREEE (reference sequence). V trimming: 4 bases; J trimming: 2 bases; junction bases outside the gene matches: 14. The method was immunoSEQ multiplex PCR; TCRdb's version includes in-frame clones alone and lacks a portion of them. The sample includes some 150,000 clones, less than 90% of them seen just once. About this clone itself: Its cognate antigen is unknown.

The clonotype comes from an adult in good health. Sequences were derived from peripheral blood, sampled on day 0 of MenACWY control vaccination. The gene calls are TRBV5-4 and TRBJ2-7; 11 bases line up with TRBD2. The CDR3 nucleotides read TGTGCCAGCAGCCCCACAGGGCCTAGCGGGAGGTTTCCCTACGAGCAGTACTTC. Translating gives CASSPTGPSGRFPYEQYF.